This T cell receptor beta chain is from a study of cytomegalovirus exposure and HLA in healthy donors (dated by TCRdb to 2015 to 2018). Context from the whole study: According to an earlier analysis of 587 of the donors, about 180 million T cells yielded over 100 million unique TCR beta sequences and around 300 Gb of sequence data. The T cell repertoires of some 700 subjects were profiled by immunosequencing and related to cytomegalovirus serostatus. Because of strong linkage in the cohort, roughly five DR-DQ haplotypes were treated as single units for association and clustering. To predict cytomegalovirus infection status, the study combined high-throughput TCR immunosequencing, statistical association of individual TCRs with disease status, and machine learning. HLA typing covered class I and class II loci at four-digit resolution. A later analysis re-examined previously published TCR beta repertoires from roughly 650 donors and added high-resolution HLA genotyping to investigate patterns of TCR occurrence. The number of typed donors differed by locus: 629-630 for A, B, C, DRB1 and DQB1; approximately 520 for DQA1; approximately 610 for DPA1; and 400 to 480 for DPB1. Genome-wide SNP genotypes for about 55% of the roughly 670 donors were used in a later genetic analysis, which treated that subset as a discovery cohort. Every discovery cohort repertoire had been produced on one sequencing platform. On average, 235,054 unique TCR beta nucleotide sequences were sequenced per donor among roughly 430 genotyped donors of the cohort, with 15% to 20% of those sequences being non-productive. Along with the approximately 650-subject first cohort, a separate validation cohort of more than 90 different subjects was used. The later analysis used no new phenotypic data to find candidate immune exposures, relying instead on TCR beta sequences and their occurrence across donors. Of the roughly 400 genotyped donors, 75% to 85% were placed in the genetic ancestry cluster associated with self-reported Caucasian donors. An earlier analysis of 500 to 750 of the donors applied high-throughput TCR beta sequencing to assess whether each TCR beta V gene segment acted as functional or pseudogenic. An early release that covered about 600 HLA-typed donors contained approximately 300 gigabases of sequencing data and 75 million to 100 million unique TCR sequences. Donor age, sex, ethnicity and CMV serostatus were compiled alongside the repertoire data. The study was designed to test whether signatures of past pathogen exposure could be identified by cataloging public T cell receptors. Broad study findings and their caveats: The authors suggested that the approach could potentially be extended to other disease states and immunological phenotypes. In vitro tests confirmed that a few of the cytomegalovirus-associated TCR beta chains recognize cytomegalovirus antigens. Broadly in line with IMGT annotations, most TCR beta V segments showed up in productive rearrangements about 90% or about 30% of the time in an earlier analysis of about 500 of the donors. The only immune exposure information available for the cohort was CMV serostatus. A further reported finding was that TCR beta sequences accurately predicted the HLA-A and HLA-B alleles for most subjects in the first cohort. Because counts were too low, roughly 16 rarely observed V segments, including chromosome 9 orphons, were left out of the earlier analysis of roughly 600 of the donors. The cohort was sequenced for TCR beta chains only, and without alpha or paired-chain data the features that could be detected were limited. A later analysis reported that several top co-occurrence clusters appeared linked to parvovirus B19, influenza, CMV and Epstein-Barr virus. Strong co-occurrence of HLA alleles, especially DR and DQ, made assigning TCR associations to individual alleles difficult. The study listed 164 TCR beta chains as associated with cytomegalovirus. At a false discovery rate of 0.05, a later analysis linked 16,951 TCR beta sequences to specific HLA alleles. Linkage disequilibrium might explain the correlated functional status among segregating V segments, but an unknown experimental factor could not be ruled out. The 87-base-pair reads could not distinguish some IMGT-functional V segments, including TRBV6-2 and TRBV6-3, so those segments were excluded. In a later analysis, HLA-associated TCR beta chains were found to be more clonally expanded and to have lower generation probabilities than equally common non-associated chains. Because HLA typing was missing for some donors at each locus, association tests included only the typed subset. The presence/absence analyses assumed that sequencing depth was roughly uniform across donors, and that assumption may not be true. A group of highly shared sequence variants was considered likely to be a technical artifact of the sequencing pipeline. Compared with the roughly 720-donor mean, donors in an Asian-associated ancestry cluster had fewer N-insertions in productive TCRs, according to a later genetic analysis. The classifier was reported to diagnose cytomegalovirus status with high specificity and sensitivity in both the original and validation cohorts. A later genetic analysis associated a missense DCLRE1C variant with V-gene and J-gene trimming of TCR beta chains, and an independent cohort replicated the association. According to a later analysis, most CMV-associated TCR beta chains appeared to be HLA-restricted, and the HLA associations seemed to be driven largely by CMV exposure. Most TCR sequences were observed very rarely across donors, whereas some public TCRs were present in many individuals. In a later analysis, the rate of TCR association differed among HLA loci, with DRB1 alleles having the most associated TCRs and HLA-C alleles having the fewest.

CDR1 and CDR2 are read off the germline V gene as SGDLS and YYNGEE. Trimming removed 4 bases from V and 3 bases from J; the gene matches leave 7 bases unexplained. The CDR3 numbers 15 residues from cysteine through phenylalanine. The read is trimmed to its CDR3 DNA, 45 bases read in frame from base 1. As to this clone: Its antigen is not yet known.

The cohort was made up of about 670 healthy bone marrow donors. Cohort members were all nominally healthy when sampled, although unrecorded immune exposures were likely present. The donor tested CMV seropositive, placing the donor among the 290 or so seropositive members of the cohort. Each donor provided a peripheral blood sample, and peripheral blood mononuclear cells were used for TCR beta sequencing. The Qiagen DNeasy Blood Extraction Kit was used to extract genomic DNA from the blood cell samples. The library relied on the immunoSEQ multiplex PCR assay. For the multiplex PCR, a mixture combining 60 forward primers for TCR Vbeta segments and 13 reverse primers for TCR Jbeta segments was used. The CDR3 region of rearranged TCR beta genes was amplified from genomic DNA with a multiplex PCR assay. Amplified TCR beta libraries were sequenced as 87-base-pair reads on the Illumina HiSeq System. Regarding the original processing steps: Across the 666 repertoires, a later analysis counted some 80 million unique TCR beta chains, roughly 11 million of which were shared by at least two donors. A nearest-neighbor algorithm error-corrected the raw reads and collapsed the reads into unique sequences, merging closely related sequences to remove PCR and sequencing errors. Alignment of CDR3 sequences to IMGT reference sequences was used to assign V, D and J gene segments. For a sequence to be retained, at least a six-nucleotide match to both a V gene segment and a J gene segment was required. A rearrangement counted as productive if the CDR3 had no stop codons and remained in frame with V and J, and every other rearrangement counted as non-productive. CDR3 was defined according to IMGT convention as the region running from the second conserved V-encoded cysteine to the conserved J-encoded phenylalanine. Sequences without an unambiguous match to a single V gene segment were excluded from the earlier analysis of about 640 of the donors. An earlier analysis of a few hundred of the donors classified V segments as functional when productive rearrangements were above 56.7% and as segregating when the standard deviation between donors was above 5%. A statistical classification framework was built to diagnose cytomegalovirus status from the catalog of TCR beta chain sequences. In a later analysis, V and J genes were assigned by comparing TCR nucleotide sequences against IMGT/GENE-DB human TR gene sequences. In a later analysis, CDR3 sequences and most-parsimonious VDJ recombination scenarios were assigned using the TCRdist pipeline. A later analysis defined each TCR beta chain by its CDR3 amino acid sequence plus V-gene family, and excluded reads lacking a unique V-gene family. As a way to deal with suspected cross-contamination and a sequencing artifact, a later analysis dropped 640 or so nucleotide sequences that were highly shared and had low generation probability. For each public chain, a later analysis derived a clonal expansion index from normalized ranks of inferred template counts within each repertoire. Generation probabilities in a later analysis came from a VDJ recombination model fitted to out-of-frame rearrangements, and those results were checked against IGoR. Hypergeometric tests were used in a later analysis to score TCR-TCR, TCR-HLA and TCR-CMV co-occurrence, with a repertoire-size bias correction applied to the TCR pairs. To estimate false discovery rates, a later analysis permuted the HLA or CMV assignments 20 times. In a later analysis, co-occurring TCRs were grouped with DBSCAN, and TCRdist sequence similarity was added when clustering was performed within HLA-allele-positive subsets. For co-occurrence clustering, repertoires with fewer than 30,000 or more than 120,000 public chains were excluded, along with roughly 5 repertoires with anomalous nucleotide sharing. TCRdb holds this immuneACCESS table with in-frame rearrangements only. Some clones are missing; in checked studies, unresolved V genes explain under half, and the rest has no known cause. V and J calls and clone size are as listed in that table; D and trimming were resolved from the DNA. The sample's own table lists around 88,000 clones. The ten largest make up 4.5% to 6.5% of the sample.

The receptor was isolated from a girl between 10 and 17 years old in good health and CMV-seropositive. Recombination connected TRBV9 to TRBJ1-3, and TRBD1 aligns with 7 junction nucleotides. The sequencing sample was made of PBMCs. Read as DNA, the sequence is TGTGCCAGCAGCTCCGGAGGGGGCGGTGGAAACACCATATATTTT. The translation is CASSSGGGGGNTIYF. This CDR3, with the reference TRBV9 and TRBJ1-3 proteins standing in past its ends, gives the full variable domain DSGVTQTPKHLITATGQRVTLRCSPRSGDLSVYWYQQSLDQGLQFLIQYYNGEERAKGNILERFSAQQFPDLHSELNLSSLELGDSALYFCASSSGGGGGNTIYFGEGSWLTVV.